This TCR beta chain comes out of a study of PD-L1 blockade in urothelial cancer. The time point denotes: peripheral blood 6 weeks after treatment start. Locally advanced or metastatic urothelial carcinoma was diagnosed in the patients. TCRdb's table, derived via immunoSEQ multiplex PCR, lists solely in-frame clones and lacks some. The top ten hold roughly 16% of the sample, which has around 45,000 clones, roughly 85% seen once. This CDR3 comprises 15 residues. This sequence originates from a man aged 55 to 70 with urothelial cancer. The rearrangement joins TRBV21-1 to TRBJ1-4; TRBD1, as called in the table, went unchecked against the DNA. TRBV21-1 is recorded as a pseudogene. Sequenced here: PBMCs, sampled around atezolizumab (anti-PD-L1) treatment. CDR3 amino acids: CASSANRVTNEKLFF. The DNA of the CDR3 is TGTGCCAGCAGCGCCAACAGGGTAACTAATGAAAAACTGTTTTTT.